Following are 28 T cell receptor beta chains from one sample sequenced in a study of CXCR3-negative and CXCR3-positive naive CD8 T cells. UMI labels and 5' RACE were used to prepare the TRB cDNA libraries. TCRdb re-called the 5' RACE reads and catalogs CDR3 proteins one per entry, DNA excluded. The listing records fewer than 55,000 distinct CDR3 sequences. Source material: naive CXCR3- CD8+ T cells from blood. Subset indicated: CD45RO-CCR7+CD27+CD95- naive CD8+ T cells lacking CXCR3 (TNR3-). The receptor source for this set is a human donor in good health. Some clones in this sample may be carry-over from other donors' samples.

The V and J genes are TRBV28 and TRBJ2-7; TCRdb returns TRBD1, unconfirmable since there is no DNA. The CDR3 has 13 amino acids. Germline loops: CDR1 MDHEN, CDR2 SYDVKM. The CDR3 protein is CATLDREAYEQYF.

The chain employs TRBV21-1 and TRBJ2-7; the TCRdb D gene call, TRBD1, has no DNA to confirm it. TRBV21-1 is shown as a pseudogene. This CDR3 contains 13 residues. The chain's CDR3 is CANFESGLGEQYF.

This chain joins TRBV11-2 and TRBJ2-7. Germline V gene lookup returns CDR1 SGHAT and CDR2 FQNNGV. The CDR3 is made up of 11 amino acids. CDR3 region: CASSLPREEYF.

By frequency, this clonotype registers medium-sized. This rearrangement joins TRBV29-1 to TRBJ2-1; the D call from TCRdb, TRBD2, cannot be confirmed without DNA. This CDR3 is 11 amino acids long. Germline values: CDR1 SQVTM, CDR2 ANQGSEA. CDR3 residues: CSSSWGNEQFF.

This chain uses TRBV4-2 with TRBJ1-1. The CDR3 sequence is 15 residues long. Germline V gene sequence: CDR1 LGHNA, CDR2 YNFKEQ. The CDR3 here is CASSQENRLNTEAFF.

Here the CDR3 reads CASKTGTNEKLFF. The V call is TRBV6-6, the J call TRBJ1-4. CDR1 is MNHNY, CDR2 SVGAGI, per germline (reference sequence). The CDR3 contains 13 residues.

The chain has TRBV28 and TRBJ2-1; TCRdb indicates TRBD2, and absent DNA this call remains unverified. Per the germline V gene, CDR1 is MDHEN and CDR2 is SYDVKM. CDR3 length: 14 amino acids. CDR3 sequence reads: CASSLAGGDNEQFF.

V usage is TRBV29-1 and J usage is TRBJ1-1; checking the TCRdb D call of TRBD1 is not possible without DNA. The CDR3 length is 12 residues. CDR1 SQVTM and CDR2 ANQGSEA come from the germline V gene. The chain's CDR3 is CSVETGGTEAFF.

V usage is TRBV29-1 and J usage is TRBJ2-2; TCRdb reports TRBD2, a call that lacks DNA to check it against. Germline lookup yields CDR1 SQVTM and CDR2 ANQGSEA. The CDR3 has 11 amino acids. The CDR3 loop is CSGSGGGELFF.

The gene calls are TRBV19 and TRBJ2-1; checking the TCRdb D call of TRBD1 is not possible without DNA. Germline loops: CDR1 LNHDA, CDR2 SQIVND (reference sequence). The CDR3 spans 17 residues. The CDR3 loop is CASSTFLPGQGGSEQFF.

The chain couples TRBV29-1 to TRBJ1-2; TCRdb's D call, TRBD1, is unchecked because there is no DNA. Germline V lookup: CDR1 SQVTM, CDR2 ANQGSEA. The CDR3 sequence is 12 residues long. The CDR3 here is CSVQGPVYGYTF.

This chain connects TRBV7-3 to TRBJ1-2; TCRdb reports TRBD1, a call that lacks DNA to check it against. This CDR3 is 15 amino acids long. Germline CDR1 is SGHTA and CDR2 is FQGTGA. The CDR3: CASSLTGTANYGYTF.

V is TRBV29-1 and J is TRBJ2-7. This CDR3 is 13 amino acids long. The germline V gene encodes CDR1 SQVTM and CDR2 ANQGSEA. The CDR3: CSVETKNPYEQYF.

The V call is TRBV6-2 or TRBV6-3, the J call TRBJ2-1; TCRdb lists TRBD2, though no DNA is available to test this call. In germline, CDR1 is MNHEY, CDR2 SVGEGT. The CDR3 consists of 20 residues. The CDR3 region is CASSYPSLAGGITLTYEQFF.

The chain employs TRBV29-1 and TRBJ2-7; TCRdb returns TRBD1, unconfirmable since there is no DNA. The CDR3 has 17 residues. Germline lookup yields CDR1 SQVTM and CDR2 ANQGSEA. This CDR3 is CSVVFQGTGGKSYEQYF.

This sequence joins TRBV9 and TRBJ1-2. Germline loops: CDR1 SGDLS, CDR2 YYNGEE. The CDR3 has 14 amino acids. CDR3: CASSVAGGYYGYTF.

The rearrangement links TRBV28 to TRBJ2-7; the TCRdb call, TRBD2, lacks DNA for checking. The CDR3 is 18 residues long. CDR1 is MDHEN and CDR2 is SYDVKM in the germline V gene. The CDR3 sequence is CASSLPPGTSGGTYEQYF.

The rearrangement uses TRBV7-9 and TRBJ2-7; TCRdb returns TRBD1, unconfirmable since there is no DNA. The CDR3 sequence is 16 residues long. The germline CDR1 and CDR2 sequences are SEHNR and FQNEAQ (reference sequence). CDR3 sequence: CASSPLEPGGPYEQYF.

The J gene is TRBJ2-1, the V gene TRBV27; TCRdb reports TRBD2, a call that lacks DNA to check it against. Germline CDR1 is MNHEY and CDR2 is SMNVEV (reference sequence). The CDR3 runs to 14 residues. CDR3 protein: CASSSEGPYNEQFF.

The V call is TRBV20-1, the J call TRBJ1-1; TCRdb's assignment of TRBD1 cannot be checked, as there is no DNA. The CDR3 has 14 amino acids. Germline CDR1 is DFQATT and CDR2 is SNEGSKA (reference sequence). The CDR3 loop is CSARAPGGHTEAFF.

This chain connects TRBV7-9 to TRBJ1-1. Germline loops: CDR1 SEHNR, CDR2 FQNEAQ (reference sequence). The CDR3 spans 17 residues. The CDR3 loop reads CASSLAGPTSKNTEAFF.

This sequence joins TRBV28 and TRBJ2-2; TCRdb names TRBD1, which stays unverified in the absence of DNA. Germline CDR1 reads MDHEN; CDR2 reads SYDVKM. The CDR3 is 18 amino acids. The CDR3 protein is CASSFPKGTAANTGELFF.

The V gene is TRBV4-1, the J gene TRBJ2-1; absent DNA, TCRdb's TRBD1 call cannot be checked. This CDR3 is built from 13 residues. Germline V CDR1 and CDR2: MGHRA, YSYEKL. CDR3 loop: CASSLDPGHEQFF.

The genes are TRBV28 and TRBJ1-5. CDR1 is MDHEN, CDR2 SYDVKM, per germline. This CDR3 has 14 amino acids. The CDR3 reads CASSFEGVNQPQHF. Supplemented by reference TRBV28 and TRBJ1-5, the full variable domain reads DVKVTQSSRYLVKRTGEKVFLECVQDMDHENMFWYRQDPGLGLRLIYFSYDVKMKEKGDIPEGYSVSREKKERFSLILESASTNQTSMYLCASSFEGVNQPQHFGDGTRLSIL.

CDR3 region: CASSQEYGPGELFF. V gene TRBV3-1 combines with J gene TRBJ2-2. Per germline, CDR1 LGHDT and CDR2 YNNKEL (reference sequence). The CDR3 sequence is 14 residues long.

CDR3 sequence: CASSIKISKNIQYF. The chain recombines TRBV28 with TRBJ2-4. This CDR3 has 14 residues. Germline V gene sequence: CDR1 MDHEN, CDR2 SYDVKM.

The V call is TRBV28, the J call TRBJ1-1. Germline values: CDR1 MDHEN, CDR2 SYDVKM. The CDR3 has 12 amino acids. The CDR3: CASSMVATEAFF.

CDR3 region: CASSYSILAGGPTKEQFF. This chain uses TRBV6-2 or TRBV6-3 with TRBJ2-1; checking the TCRdb D call of TRBD2 is not possible without DNA. The V gene's germline CDR1 is MNHEY and CDR2 SVGEGT. The CDR3 has 18 residues.